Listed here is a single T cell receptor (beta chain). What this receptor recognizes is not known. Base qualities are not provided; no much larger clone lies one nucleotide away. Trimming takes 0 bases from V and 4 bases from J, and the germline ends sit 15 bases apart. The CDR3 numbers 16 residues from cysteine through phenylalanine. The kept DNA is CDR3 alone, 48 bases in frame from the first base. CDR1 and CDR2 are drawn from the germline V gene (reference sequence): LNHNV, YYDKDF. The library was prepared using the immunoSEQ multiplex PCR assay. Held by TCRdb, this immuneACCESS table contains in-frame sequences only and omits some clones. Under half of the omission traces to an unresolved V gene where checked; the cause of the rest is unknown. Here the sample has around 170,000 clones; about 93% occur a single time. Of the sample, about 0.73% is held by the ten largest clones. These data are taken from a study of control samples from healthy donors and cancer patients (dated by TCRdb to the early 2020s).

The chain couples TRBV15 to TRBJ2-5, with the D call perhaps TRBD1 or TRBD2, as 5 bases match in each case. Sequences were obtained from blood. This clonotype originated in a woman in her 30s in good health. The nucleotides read TGTGCCACCAGCAGAGATGCCGCGAGGGGACGAGAGACCCAGTACTTC. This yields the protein CATSRDAARGRETQYF.